This T cell receptor beta chain stems from a study of shared clonotypes between healthy human individuals. Overall study findings and caveats: Among donors, the sharing of clonotypes was expected to be influenced by sequencing depth.

Profiling relied on immunoSEQ multiplex PCR, and the TCRdb table lists in-frame clones only, not all of them. This table has roughly 590,000 clones, 95% to 96% appearing once. CDR1 SGHAT and CDR2 FQNNGV come from the germline V gene. V was trimmed by 3 bases and J by 2 bases, leaving 8 bases between them. The CDR3 extends over 13 amino acids. Turning to this clone: Its antigen is not known. Other DNA sequences in this specimen translate into the identical CDR3.

The naive CD8 subset, CD45RO-negative cells positively selected for CCR7, excluded terminally differentiated effector memory CD45RA+ cells. The chain combines TRBV11-2 with TRBJ2-7, with a possible D match to TRBD1 (6 bases). Sequences were obtained from naive CD8+ T cells sorted from blood. The TCR was taken from a woman in her 30s in good health. The CDR3 bases are TGTGCCAGCAGCTTGGACAGTACCTACGAGCAGTACTTC. This gives the protein CASSLDSTYEQYF.